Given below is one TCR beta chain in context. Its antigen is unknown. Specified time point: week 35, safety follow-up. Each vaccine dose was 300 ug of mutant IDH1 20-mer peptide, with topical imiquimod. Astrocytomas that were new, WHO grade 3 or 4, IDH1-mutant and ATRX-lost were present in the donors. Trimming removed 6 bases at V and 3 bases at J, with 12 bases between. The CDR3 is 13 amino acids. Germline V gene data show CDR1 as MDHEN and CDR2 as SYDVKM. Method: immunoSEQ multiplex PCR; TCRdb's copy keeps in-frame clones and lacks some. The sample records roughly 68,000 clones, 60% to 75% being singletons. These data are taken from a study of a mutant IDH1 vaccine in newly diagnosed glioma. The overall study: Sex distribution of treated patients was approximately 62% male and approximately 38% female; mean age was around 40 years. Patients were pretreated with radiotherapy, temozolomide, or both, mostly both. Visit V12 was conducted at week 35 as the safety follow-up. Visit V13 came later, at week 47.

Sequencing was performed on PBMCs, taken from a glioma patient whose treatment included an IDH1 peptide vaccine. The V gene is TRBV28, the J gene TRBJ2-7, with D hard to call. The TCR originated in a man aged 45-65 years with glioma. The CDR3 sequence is CASSLTRYYEQYF. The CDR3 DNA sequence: TGTGCCAGCAGCTTAACCCGGTACTACGAGCAGTACTTC.